This TCR beta chain is drawn from a study of cytomegalovirus exposure and HLA in healthy donors (TCRdb year 2017). Study-level background: According to an earlier analysis of several hundred of the donors, 200 million or so T cells yielded 120 million or so unique TCR beta sequences and about 280 Gb of sequence data. The T cell repertoires of several hundred subjects were profiled by immunosequencing and related to cytomegalovirus serostatus. All discovery cohort repertoires had been generated on a single sequencing platform. Alongside the repertoire data, information on donor age, sex, ethnicity and CMV serostatus was compiled. Five DR-DQ haplotypes were handled as single units for association and clustering, since linkage in the cohort was strong. On average, 235,054 unique TCR beta nucleotide sequences were sequenced per donor among a few hundred genotyped donors of the cohort, with roughly 19% of those sequences being non-productive. The study aimed to test whether signatures of past pathogen exposure could be identified by cataloging public T cell receptors. Along with the roughly 670-subject first cohort, a separate validation cohort of over a hundred different subjects was used. In an earlier analysis of 500 to 650 of the donors, high-throughput TCR beta sequencing was used to judge whether each TCR beta V gene segment behaved as functional or pseudogenic. Both class I and class II loci were covered by HLA typing, at four-digit resolution. Roughly 300 gigabases of sequencing data and approximately 84 million unique TCR sequences were included in an early release covering several hundred HLA-typed donors. High-throughput TCR immunosequencing, statistical association of individual TCRs with disease status, and machine learning were combined to predict cytomegalovirus infection status. In the later analysis, no new phenotypic data were used to find candidate immune exposures; instead, reliance was placed on TCR beta sequences and their occurrence across donors. In a later genetic analysis, genome-wide SNP genotypes for about 60% of the 666 donors were used, and that subset was treated as a discovery cohort. Typing coverage differed by locus: A, B, C, DRB1 and DQB1 were typed in about 629-630 donors, DQA1 in 522, DPA1 in 600 to 610, and DPB1 in around 440. Of the roughly 400 genotyped donors, 65% to 90% were placed in the genetic ancestry cluster associated with self-reported Caucasian donors. A later analysis re-examined previously published TCR beta repertoires from 500 to 700 donors and added high-resolution HLA genotyping to investigate patterns of TCR occurrence. Summary of the overall study and its limitations: The sequencing pipeline was judged likely to have produced a cluster of highly shared sequence variants as a technical artifact. Compared with the roughly 700-donor mean, donors in an Asian-associated ancestry cluster had fewer N-insertions in productive TCRs, according to a later genetic analysis. A later analysis reported that several top co-occurrence clusters appeared linked to parvovirus B19, influenza, CMV and Epstein-Barr virus. A further reported finding was that TCR beta sequences accurately predicted the HLA-A and HLA-B alleles for most subjects in the first cohort. CMV serostatus was the only immune exposure information available for the cohort. Three of the identified cytomegalovirus-associated TCR beta chains were confirmed in vitro to be specific for cytomegalovirus antigens. In a later analysis, most CMV-associated TCR beta chains were found to appear HLA-restricted, with HLA associations seemingly driven largely by CMV exposure. When HLA alleles, especially DR and DQ, strongly co-occurred, attributing TCR associations to individual alleles was difficult. Because counts were too low, fewer than 20 rarely observed V segments, including chromosome 9 orphons, were excluded from the earlier analysis of several hundred of the donors. The presence/absence analyses assumed that sequencing depth was roughly uniform across donors, and that assumption may not be true. In an earlier analysis of 450 to 750 of the donors, most TCR beta V segments appeared in productive rearrangements about 90% or about 30% of the time, broadly matching IMGT annotations. Most TCR sequences were observed very rarely across donors, whereas some public TCRs were present in many individuals. In a later analysis, HLA-associated TCR beta chains were found to be more clonally expanded and to have lower generation probabilities than equally common non-associated chains. A later genetic analysis associated a missense DCLRE1C variant with V-gene and J-gene trimming of TCR beta chains, and an independent cohort replicated the association. Specific HLA alleles were associated with roughly 17,000 TCR beta sequences at a false discovery rate of 0.05 in a later analysis. Because HLA typing was unavailable for some donors at each locus, only the typed subset was used in association tests. The cohort was sequenced for TCR beta chains only, and without alpha or paired-chain data the features that could be detected were limited. A later analysis found that TCR association rates varied across HLA loci, with DRB1 alleles showing the most associated TCRs and HLA-C alleles the fewest. Linkage disequilibrium might explain the correlated functional status among segregating V segments, but an unknown experimental factor could not be ruled out. The authors suggested that the approach could potentially be extended to other disease states and immunological phenotypes. The study listed around 160 TCR beta chains as associated with cytomegalovirus. The classifier was reported to diagnose cytomegalovirus status with high specificity and sensitivity in both the original cohort and the validation cohort. The 87-base-pair reads could not distinguish some IMGT-functional V segments, including TRBV6-2 and TRBV6-3, so those segments were excluded.

Comments on this clone: The antigen it recognizes is unknown. Base qualities were left out, and no much larger clone turns up one base away. Other DNA sequences within the sample encode an identical CDR3.

Library prep was done by the immunoSEQ multiplex PCR assay. The multiplex PCR relied on a mix of 60 forward primers for TCR Vbeta segments and 13 reverse primers for TCR Jbeta segments. The CDR3 region of rearranged TCR beta genes was amplified from genomic DNA with a multiplex PCR assay. The Illumina HiSeq System was used to sequence the amplified TCR beta libraries as 87-base-pair reads. The paper's processing steps were these. Across the 670 or so repertoires, a later analysis counted 60 million to 90 million unique TCR beta chains, roughly 11 million of which were shared by at least two donors. Raw reads were error-corrected and collapsed into unique sequences by a nearest-neighbor algorithm in which closely related sequences were merged to remove PCR and sequencing errors. To assign V, D and J gene segments, CDR3 sequences were aligned to IMGT reference sequences. Each retained sequence needed at least a six-nucleotide match to both a V gene segment and a J gene segment. Rearrangements were called productive when the CDR3 lacked stop codons and stayed in frame with V and J; all others were non-productive. CDR3 was defined by IMGT convention, running from the second conserved V-encoded cysteine to the conserved J-encoded phenylalanine. The earlier analysis of 500 to 600 of the donors excluded sequences that lacked an unambiguous match to a single V gene segment. An earlier analysis of some 610 of the donors called V segments functional above 56.7% productive rearrangements and segregating when the between-donor standard deviation exceeded 5%. A statistical classification framework was built to diagnose cytomegalovirus status from the catalog of TCR beta chain sequences. In a later analysis, TCR nucleotide sequences were compared against IMGT/GENE-DB human TR gene sequences so that V and J genes could be assigned. In a later analysis, CDR3 sequences and most-parsimonious VDJ recombination scenarios were assigned using the TCRdist pipeline. In a later analysis, each TCR beta chain was defined by its CDR3 amino acid sequence together with its V-gene family, and reads lacking a unique V-gene family were excluded. A later analysis removed 592 highly shared, low-generation-probability nucleotide sequences to deal with suspected cross-contamination and a sequencing artifact. A later analysis calculated a clonal expansion index for each public chain from normalized within-repertoire ranks of inferred template counts. Generation probabilities in a later analysis came from a VDJ recombination model fitted to out-of-frame rearrangements, and those results were checked against IGoR. In a later analysis, hypergeometric tests were used to score TCR-TCR, TCR-HLA and TCR-CMV co-occurrence, with a repertoire-size bias correction applied to TCR pairs. False discovery rates were estimated in a later analysis by permuting HLA or CMV assignments 20 times. A later analysis grouped co-occurring TCRs with DBSCAN, adding TCRdist sequence similarity when clustering within HLA-allele-positive subsets. Repertoires with fewer than 30,000 or more than 120,000 public chains, plus five repertoires with anomalous nucleotide sharing, were excluded from co-occurrence clustering. In TCRdb, the immuneACCESS table is reduced to in-frame sequences with V and J assigned. These tables do not hold every clone; where another copy was compared, an unresolved V gene accounts for under half, and the others remain unexplained. From that table come the V and J calls and clone size; the DNA was used to work out D and trimming. The sample profile shows 190,000 or so clones; over 80% of them were found once. Roughly 1.6% of the sample rests with the top ten.

The cohort comprised fewer than 750 healthy bone marrow donors. Cohort members were all nominally healthy when sampled, although unrecorded immune exposures were likely present. The donor was CMV seronegative and belonged to the group of 352 seronegative cohort members. A peripheral blood sample was provided by each donor, and peripheral blood mononuclear cells were used for TCR beta sequencing. Genomic DNA extraction from the blood cell samples was performed with the Qiagen DNeasy Blood Extraction Kit. According to the germline V gene (reference sequence), CDR1 reads GTSNPN and CDR2 reads SVGIG. V sheds 3 bases and J sheds 0 bases, leaving 15 bases between their ends. The CDR3 measures 15 amino acids from cysteine to phenylalanine. The entry retains the CDR3 DNA only, 45 bases that are in frame from base 1.

The rearranged segments are TRBV30 and TRBJ2-7, with the D gene not clear enough to name. This sequence originates from a man in his forties or fifties in good health and CMV-seronegative. The sequenced material came from PBMCs. The nucleotide sequence reads as follows: TGTGCCTGGAGAAGGAGTCCATCACCCTCCTACGAGCAGTACTTC. This sequence encodes CAWRRSPSPSYEQYF.